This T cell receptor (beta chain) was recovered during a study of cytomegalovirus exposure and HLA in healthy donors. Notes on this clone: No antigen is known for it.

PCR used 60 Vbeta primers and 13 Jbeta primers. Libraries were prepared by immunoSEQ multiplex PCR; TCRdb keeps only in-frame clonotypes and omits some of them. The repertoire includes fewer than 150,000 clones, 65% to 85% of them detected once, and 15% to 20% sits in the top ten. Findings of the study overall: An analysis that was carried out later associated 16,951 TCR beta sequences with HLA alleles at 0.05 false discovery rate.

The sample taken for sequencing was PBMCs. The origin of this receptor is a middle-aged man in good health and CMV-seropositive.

The CDR3 bases are TGTGCCAGCAGCTTTTCCACTGACAGGGGGCGCGTGAACACTGAAGCTTTCTTT. Translation: CASSFSTDRGRVNTEAFF. The chain has TRBV7-8 and TRBJ1-1, with 10 bases matching TRBD1. J lost 0 bases, V lost 3 bases, and 10 bases had no gene match. This CDR3 contains 18 residues. Germline lookup yields CDR1 SGHVS and CDR2 FQNEAQ.